This record concerns one T cell receptor (beta chain) sequence. TCRdb reanalyzed the 5' RACE reads and collapses them to one entry per CDR3 protein, without DNA. This repertoire includes more than 300,000 distinct CDR3 sequences. The data were obtained in a study of monozygotic twins with inflammatory bowel disease. The CDR3 has 14 amino acids. Germline assignment: CDR1 LGHNA and CDR2 YSLEER. The receptor comes from a human donor with ulcerative colitis or Crohn's disease, or a healthy co-twin of an affected twin (not recorded which). This chain links TRBV4-3 with TRBJ2-6. The sequencing input was blood. CDR3 protein: CASSQEGGANVLTF.